This TCR beta chain is from a study of read filtering for tumor transcriptome and immune sequencing. Study overall: Revised staging placed eight or nine patients in R-ISS I, some 17 in II, more than 5 in III. TCR-mapped reads were about 3.5 to 10.27 million with IR-seq versus roughly 85 to 1,400 with RNA-seq. Study findings and constraints: Roughly 82% of IR-seq clonotypes had a single read, yet these held about 3.5% of reads. Even smaller IR-seq throughput identified most shared clonotypes.

This library used about 400 ng RNA and molecular barcoded adaptors spanning alpha/delta and beta/gamma chains. TCRdb independently ran MiXCR on the reads; one entry per CDR3 protein. The repertoire holds fewer than 150,000 distinct CDR3 sequences, around 13% seen once, with approximately 9.9% in the top ten. The length of the CDR3 is 14 residues. Germline loops: CDR1 SNHLY, CDR2 FYNNEI. The V gene lost 3 bases and the J gene lost 5 bases, with 11 bases spanning the gap. In this sample, this clonotype turned up many times. Its antigen is unidentified. The chain carries TRBV2 and TRBJ2-4; a weak D match, TRBD1 (5 bases). Sequencing was done on a sample of a population of CD138-negative cells sorted from bone marrow. The receptor comes from a donor over 35 with multiple myeloma. CDR3 DNA sequence: TGTGCCAGCAGTGAGGCAGGGTCCCAAAACATTCAGTACTTC. Amino acids: CASSEAGSQNIQYF.